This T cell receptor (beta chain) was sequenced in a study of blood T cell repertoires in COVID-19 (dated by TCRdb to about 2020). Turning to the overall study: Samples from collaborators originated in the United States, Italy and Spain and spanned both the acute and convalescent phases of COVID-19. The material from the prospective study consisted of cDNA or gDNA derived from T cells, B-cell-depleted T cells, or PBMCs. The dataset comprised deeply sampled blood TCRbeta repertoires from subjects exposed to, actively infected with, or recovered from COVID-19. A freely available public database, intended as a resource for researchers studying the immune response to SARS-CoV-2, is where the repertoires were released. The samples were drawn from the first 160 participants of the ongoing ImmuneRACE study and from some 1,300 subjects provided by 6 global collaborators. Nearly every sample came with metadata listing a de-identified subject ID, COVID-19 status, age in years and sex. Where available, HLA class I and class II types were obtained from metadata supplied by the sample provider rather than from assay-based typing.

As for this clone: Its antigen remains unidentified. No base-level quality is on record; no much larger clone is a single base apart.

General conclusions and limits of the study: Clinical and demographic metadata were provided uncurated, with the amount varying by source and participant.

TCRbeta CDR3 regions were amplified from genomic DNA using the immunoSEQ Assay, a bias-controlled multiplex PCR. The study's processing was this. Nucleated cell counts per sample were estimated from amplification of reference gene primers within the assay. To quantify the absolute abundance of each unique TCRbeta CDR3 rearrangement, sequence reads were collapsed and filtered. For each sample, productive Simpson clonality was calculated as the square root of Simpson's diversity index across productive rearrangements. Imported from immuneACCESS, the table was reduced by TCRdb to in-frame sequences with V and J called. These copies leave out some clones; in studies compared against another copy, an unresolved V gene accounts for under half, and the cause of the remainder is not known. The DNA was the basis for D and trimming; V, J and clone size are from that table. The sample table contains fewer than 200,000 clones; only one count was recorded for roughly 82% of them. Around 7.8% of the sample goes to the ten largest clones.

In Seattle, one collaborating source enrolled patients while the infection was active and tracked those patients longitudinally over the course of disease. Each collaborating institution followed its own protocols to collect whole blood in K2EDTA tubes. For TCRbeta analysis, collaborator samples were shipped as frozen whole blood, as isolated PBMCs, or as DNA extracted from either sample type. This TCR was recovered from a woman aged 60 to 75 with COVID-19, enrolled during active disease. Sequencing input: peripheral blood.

The CDR3 has the sequence CASSYSSQGGGYTF. In nucleotides, the sequence is TGTGCCAGCAGTTACTCGAGTCAGGGAGGAGGCTACACCTTC. This sequence uses TRBV6-6 and TRBJ1-2; the D gene is perhaps TRBD1, on 5 matching bases. CDR1 and CDR2 are drawn from the germline V gene (reference sequence): MNHNY, SVGAGI. The cysteine opens and the phenylalanine closes a CDR3 of 14 amino acids. This entry keeps only the CDR3 DNA: 42 bases, framed from base 1. V drops 0 bases and J drops 8 bases, leaving 13 bases in between.